These 26 T cell receptor beta chains were sequenced from one sample in a study of blood T cell repertoires in COVID-19. TCRdb keeps only in-frame clones here, not all; method: immunoSEQ multiplex PCR. The table lists 200,000 to 300,000 clones, just under 85% of them singletons. The specimen sequenced was peripheral blood. The receptors were gathered from a man over 45 with acute or convalescent COVID-19.

This clone was found once. An end of the junction differs from the germline gene, which may be a read error. The chain recombines TRBV6-5 with TRBJ2-2, with 8 bases fitting TRBD1. CDR1 is MNHEY and CDR2 is SVGAGI in the germline V gene. The CDR3 loop spans 15 amino acids. The CDR3 protein is CASTERQGNAGELFF. In DNA form, the CDR3 reads TGTGCCAGCACCGAGAGACAGGGGAACGCCGGGGAGCTGTTTTTT.

The chain recombines TRBV11-2 with TRBJ1-6; 8 positions match TRBD1. Per germline, CDR1 SGHAT and CDR2 FQNNGV. The ends lost 5 bases at V and 7 bases at J; junction bases unmatched: 4. There are 14 residues in the CDR3. Here the CDR3 reads CASSHDRGNSPLHF. DNA of the CDR3: TGTGCCAGCAGCCACGACAGGGGAAATTCACCCCTCCACTTT.

V and J are TRBV10-3 and TRBJ2-7; tentative D call: TRBD2 (6 bases). Deletions cut 10 bases from V and 5 bases from J, with 30 bases between. The CDR3 length is 17 residues. Germline V gene lookup returns CDR1 ENHRY and CDR2 SYGVKD. This CDR3 is CATYTWGVPGSPNEQYF. The CDR3 region has the DNA TGTGCCACCTATACCTGGGGGGTACCTGGGTCCCCCAACGAGCAGTACTTC.

The chain employs TRBV19 and TRBJ1-2; 7 bases line up with TRBD1. Germline CDR1 LNHDA, CDR2 SQIVND (reference sequence). J lost 4 bases, V lost 3 bases, and 8 bases had no gene match. The length of the CDR3 is 15 residues. The CDR3 reads CASSILVGQTYGYTF. The DNA of the CDR3 is TGTGCCAGTAGTATTTTAGTGGGACAGACCTATGGCTACACCTTC.

The V call is TRBV5-6, the J call TRBJ1-6; D is possibly TRBD1 (5 bases). CDR1 SGHDT and CDR2 YYEEEE come from the germline V gene. Trimming cost V 4 bases and J 13 bases, with 21 bases left between them. CDR3 size: 15 residues. The CDR3 sequence is CASSPGREVVAPLHF. CDR3 DNA sequence: TGTGCCAGCAGCCCAGGGAGGGAGGTAGTTGCGCCCCTCCACTTT.

The chain links TRBV28 to TRBJ2-7; 9 bases fit TRBD2. V lost 6 bases to trimming and J lost 2 bases; unmatched junction nucleotides: 17. The CDR3 totals 18 residues. Looked up from germline, CDR1 is MDHEN and CDR2 is SYDVKM. Written as DNA, the CDR3 is TGTGCCAGCAGCTTTTCCCCTTATAGCGGGAGTGGTACCTACGAGCAGTACTTC. Translating gives CASSFSPYSGSGTYEQYF.

This clone was detected once. The chain has TRBV27 and TRBJ1-2; TRBD1 is a possible D gene (6 bases). The CDR3 is 14 amino acids. The germline CDR1 and CDR2 sequences are MNHEY and SMNVEV (reference sequence). The V gene lost 3 bases and the J gene lost 4 bases, with 12 bases spanning the gap. The CDR3 DNA follows: TGTGCCAGCAGTTTCCTCTCCAGGGGCTATGGCTACACCTTC. Translating it yields CASSFLSRGYGYTF.

As regards this clone: The junction shows a germline mismatch at one end, possibly a read error. The chain has TRBV19 and TRBJ2-2, with 9 bases that match TRBD1. In germline, CDR1 is LNHDA, CDR2 SQIVND (reference sequence). The CDR3 consists of 15 residues. CDR3 DNA sequence: TGTGCTAGTACCCACCGGGACAGGGCCCCCGGGGAGCTGTTTTTT. This gives the protein CASTHRDRAPGELFF. Filled out from reference TRBV19 and TRBJ2-2, the complete variable domain reads DGGITQSPKYLFRKEGQNVTLSCEQNLNHDAMYWYRQDPGQGLRLIYYSQIVNDFQKGDIAEGYSVSREKKESFPLTVTSAQKNPTAFYLCASTHRDRAPGELFFGEGSRLTVL.

The J gene is TRBJ1-1, the V gene TRBV13; D is ambiguous. CDR1 PRHDT and CDR2 FYEKMQ come from the germline V gene (reference sequence). The germline V and J ends were trimmed by 0 bases and 0 bases, with 5 bases remaining between them. The CDR3 is 14 residues long. CDR3: CASSLGSLNTEAFF. CDR3 sequence (DNA): TGTGCCAGCAGCTTAGGCTCTCTGAACACTGAAGCTTTCTTT. Looking up the rest from reference TRBV13 and TRBJ1-1 gives the full variable domain: AAGVIQSPRHLIKEKRETATLKCYPIPRHDTVYWYQQGPGQDPQFLISFYEKMQSDKGSIPDRFSAQQFSDYHSELNMSSLELGDSALYFCASSLGSLNTEAFFGQGTRLTVV.

In this sample, this clone turned up a few times. The V gene is TRBV4-1, the J gene TRBJ2-7; 8 bases are a match to TRBD2. CDR1 MGHRA and CDR2 YSYEKL come from the germline V gene. The CDR3 runs to 16 residues. The ends lost 5 bases at V and 2 bases at J; junction bases unmatched: 11. CDR3 in DNA: TGCGCCAGCAGCTTTTATATGACTAGCGAAACCTACGAGCAGTACTTC. Translated: CASSFYMTSETYEQYF.

The chain employs TRBV27 and TRBJ2-7; possibly TRBD2 for D (6 bases). This CDR3 region has 14 residues. V gave up 10 bases and J gave up 3 bases, with 19 bases separating them. From germline, CDR1 is MNHEY and CDR2 SMNVEV (reference sequence). CDR3 sequence reads: CATSPGAIVYEQYF. The CDR3 DNA follows: TGTGCCACGTCCCCGGGAGCGATCGTCTACGAGCAGTACTTC.

This chain connects TRBV3-1 (or the pseudogene TRBV3-2) to TRBJ2-6; 8 bases are a match to TRBD2. Germline loops: CDR1 LGHDT, CDR2 YNNKEL (reference sequence). V dropped 4 bases and J dropped 4; count of bases not matched to a gene: 6. This CDR3 spans 16 amino acids. The CDR3 nucleotides are TGTGCCAGCAGCCCGGGGGGGGTCTCCGGGGCCAACGTCCTGACTTTC. This sequence encodes CASSPGGVSGANVLTF.

In regard to this clone: This sample includes further DNA sequences coding for the same CDR3. The chain recombines TRBV30 with TRBJ1-5, with D possibly being TRBD1 (6 bases). The V end lost 0 bases, the J end lost 2 bases, and 8 bases lay between the germline ends. The CDR3 is 14 residues long. Germline assignment: CDR1 GTSNPN and CDR2 SVGIG (reference sequence). The CDR3: CAWSVQGRNQPQHF. The CDR3 DNA reads as TGTGCCTGGAGTGTACAGGGTCGCAATCAGCCCCAGCATTTT. Filled out from reference TRBV30 and TRBJ1-5, the complete variable domain reads SQTIHQWPATLVQPVGSPLSLECTVEGTSNPNLYWYRQAAGRGLQLLFYSVGIGQISSEVPQNLSASRPQDRQFILSSKKLLLSDSGFYLCAWSVQGRNQPQHFGDGTRLSIL.

In its sample, this clone was seen a few times. This sequence joins TRBV4-1 and TRBJ1-3, with unresolved D. Germline V gives CDR1 MGHRA, CDR2 YSYEKL. CDR3 length equals 15 residues. V lost 4 bases, J lost 2 bases, and 12 bases lay in between. The CDR3 spells CASSPGVDAGNTIYF. DNA for the CDR3: TGCGCCAGCAGCCCCGGGGTCGATGCTGGAAACACCATATATTTT.

V usage is TRBV12-3 or TRBV12-4 and J usage is TRBJ1-1; D remains unclear. This CDR3 region has 13 residues. Trimming removed 6 bases from V and 5 bases from J, with 13 bases in between. The CDR3 nucleotides are TGTGCCAGCAGAAGCGGCCGGGTTACTGAAGCTTTCTTT. It yields the protein CASRSGRVTEAFF.

This chain links TRBV29-1 with TRBJ2-1; D unresolved. CDR1 is SQVTM and CDR2 is ANQGSEA in the germline V gene. The CDR3 contains 11 residues. The V and J ends lost 2 bases and 10 bases respectively, with 9 bases between them. The CDR3 DNA follows: TGCAGCGTTGAAAAAGCCGCGGAGCAGTTCTTC. This encodes CSVEKAAEQFF.

The chain has TRBV12-3 or TRBV12-4 and TRBJ2-7; tentatively, D is TRBD2 (5 bases). The CDR3 is 13 residues long. The ends were cut back, 3 bases at V and 9 bases at J, with 15 bases in the middle. Written as DNA, the CDR3 is TGTGCCAGCAGTTTCGGGTCCCCGAGGGTGCAGTACTTC. This gives the protein CASSFGSPRVQYF.

The chain has TRBV7-9 and TRBJ2-2, with 9 bases lining up with TRBD1. CDR1 SEHNR and CDR2 FQNEAQ come from the germline V gene (reference sequence). J gave up 5 bases and V 6 bases, and 7 bases lay outside the gene matches. There are 15 residues in the CDR3. The CDR3 loop reads CASSYRGLKTGELFF. Written as DNA, the CDR3 is TGTGCCAGCAGTTACAGGGGGCTGAAGACCGGGGAGCTGTTTTTT.

This rearrangement joins TRBV3-1 (or the pseudogene TRBV3-2) to TRBJ2-3; TRBD2 aligns across 9 bases. V trimming: 0 bases; J trimming: 4 bases; junction bases outside the gene matches: 8. Per germline, CDR1 LGHDT and CDR2 YNNKEL (reference sequence). The CDR3 runs 17 residues. CDR3 DNA: TGTGCCAGCAGCCAAGATGGTAGCGGGGGATATGCAGATACGCAGTATTTT. It encodes CASSQDGSGGYADTQYF.

The V gene is TRBV5-5, the J gene TRBJ2-7; 11 bases map to TRBD1. This CDR3 spans 15 amino acids. The junction had 6 bases not matched to a gene; V was cut back by 5 bases and J by 2 bases. Germline CDR1 reads SGHKS; CDR2 reads YYEKEE (reference sequence). DNA of the CDR3: TGTGCCAGCAGACGACCGGGACAGGGGGCCTACGAGCAGTACTTC. This sequence encodes CASRRPGQGAYEQYF.

V and J are TRBV5-1 and TRBJ2-1, with a tentative D call TRBD1 (5 bases). The CDR3 spans 14 residues. Germline V gene lookup returns CDR1 SGHRS and CDR2 YFSETQ. Trimming took off 0 bases at V and 6 bases at J, with 10 bases between the two ends. The DNA of the CDR3 is TGCGCCAGCAGCTTGGTTCAGGGTGCCAATGAGCAGTTCTTC. Translation gives CASSLVQGANEQFF. Full variable domain (missing parts from reference TRBV5-1 and TRBJ2-1): KAGVTQTPRYLIKTRGQQVTLSCSPISGHRSVSWYQQTPGQGLQFLFEYFSETQRNKGNFPGRFSGRQFSNSRSEMNVSTLELGDSALYLCASSLVQGANEQFFGPGTRLTVL.

The rearrangement links TRBV5-4 to TRBJ1-4, with 7 bases identical to TRBD1. CDR1 SGHNT and CDR2 YYREEE come from the germline V gene (reference sequence). V gave up 4 bases and J gave up 6 bases; unmatched junction bases: 6. This CDR3 contains 14 residues. CDR3 sequence reads: CASSNGQAHEKLFF. The CDR3 DNA reads as TGTGCCAGCAGCAACGGACAGGCCCATGAAAAACTGTTTTTT.

This clone was counted a single time. The rearrangement joins TRBV6-5 to TRBJ1-4; the D is unclear. V was cut by 4 bases and J by 5 bases, with 8 bases left in between. Germline CDR1 reads MNHEY; CDR2 reads SVGAGI. The CDR3 contains 13 residues. DNA of the CDR3: TGTGCCAGCAGTTTACAGATAAATGAAAAACTGTTTTTT. Its protein is CASSLQINEKLFF.

In this sample, this clone turned up once. The V gene is TRBV18, the J gene TRBJ2-3; weak D call: TRBD1 (6 bases). Germline V gene data show CDR1 as KGHSH and CDR2 as LQKENI. This CDR3 comprises 16 residues. The V gene lost 3 bases and the J gene lost 0 bases, with 13 bases spanning the gap. The CDR3 region is CASSPVRQGSTDTQYF. DNA of the CDR3: TGTGCCAGCTCACCGGTTCGGCAGGGGAGCACAGATACGCAGTATTTT. Full variable domain (missing parts from reference TRBV18 and TRBJ2-3): NAGVMQNPRHLVRRRGQEARLRCSPMKGHSHVYWYRQLPEEGLKFMVYLQKENIIDESGMPKERFSAEFPKEGPSILRIQQVVRGDSAAYFCASSPVRQGSTDTQYFGPGTRLTVL.

The chain joins TRBV30 to TRBJ1-1; TRBD1 might be the D (5 bases). The V end lost 2 bases, the J end lost 4 bases, and 14 bases lay between the germline ends. The CDR3 sequence is 14 residues long. The germline V gene encodes CDR1 GTSNPN and CDR2 SVGIG (reference sequence). CDR3 in amino acids: CAWSPAGYSTEAFF. CDR3 nucleotide sequence: TGTGCCTGGAGTCCGGCAGGGTACAGCACTGAAGCTTTCTTT.

The rearrangement uses TRBV11-2 and TRBJ1-4, with 8 bases aligning to TRBD1. With V trimmed by 5 bases and J by 4 bases, 3 bases remained unmatched. CDR3 length equals 14 residues. CDR1 is SGHAT and CDR2 is FQNNGV in the germline V gene. Here the CDR3 reads CASSIGQGNEKLFF. The CDR3, as DNA: TGTGCCAGCAGCATTGGACAGGGTAATGAAAAACTGTTTTTT.